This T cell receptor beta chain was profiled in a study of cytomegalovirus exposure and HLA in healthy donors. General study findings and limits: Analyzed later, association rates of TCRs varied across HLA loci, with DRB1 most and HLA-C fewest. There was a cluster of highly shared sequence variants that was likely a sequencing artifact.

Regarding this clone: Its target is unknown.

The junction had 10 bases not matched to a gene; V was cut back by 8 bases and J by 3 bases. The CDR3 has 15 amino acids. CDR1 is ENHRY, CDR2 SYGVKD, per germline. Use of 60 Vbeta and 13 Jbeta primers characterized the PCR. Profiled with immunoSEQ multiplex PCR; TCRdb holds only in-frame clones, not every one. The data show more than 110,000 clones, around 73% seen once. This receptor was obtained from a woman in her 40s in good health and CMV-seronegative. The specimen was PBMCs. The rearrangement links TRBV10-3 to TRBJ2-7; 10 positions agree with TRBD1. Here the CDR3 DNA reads TGTGCCATCGCACAGGGGGACAGGGGTGTCTACGAGCAGTACTTC. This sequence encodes CAIAQGDRGVYEQYF.